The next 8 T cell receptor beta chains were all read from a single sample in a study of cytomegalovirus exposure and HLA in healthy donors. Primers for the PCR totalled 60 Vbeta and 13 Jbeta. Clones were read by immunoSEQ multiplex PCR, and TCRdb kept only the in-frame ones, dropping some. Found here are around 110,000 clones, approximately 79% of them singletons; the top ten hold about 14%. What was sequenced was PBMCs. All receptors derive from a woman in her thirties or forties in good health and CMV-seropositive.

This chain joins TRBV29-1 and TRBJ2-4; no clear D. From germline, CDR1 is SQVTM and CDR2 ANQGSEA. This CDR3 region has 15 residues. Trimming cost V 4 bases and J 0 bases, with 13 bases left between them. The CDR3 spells CSVVGGQPAKNIQYF. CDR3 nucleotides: TGCAGCGTTGTAGGTGGGCAGCCAGCCAAAAACATTCAGTACTTC.

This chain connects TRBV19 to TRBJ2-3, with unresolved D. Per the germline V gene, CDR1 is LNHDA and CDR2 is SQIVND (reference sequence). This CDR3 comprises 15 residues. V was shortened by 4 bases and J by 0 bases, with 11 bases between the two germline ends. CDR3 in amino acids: CASSNPNNSTDTQYF. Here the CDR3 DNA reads TGTGCCAGTAGTAACCCGAACAACAGCACAGATACGCAGTATTTT. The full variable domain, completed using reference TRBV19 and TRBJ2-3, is DGGITQSPKYLFRKEGQNVTLSCEQNLNHDAMYWYRQDPGQGLRLIYYSQIVNDFQKGDIAEGYSVSREKKESFPLTVTSAQKNPTAFYLCASSNPNNSTDTQYFGPGTRLTVL.

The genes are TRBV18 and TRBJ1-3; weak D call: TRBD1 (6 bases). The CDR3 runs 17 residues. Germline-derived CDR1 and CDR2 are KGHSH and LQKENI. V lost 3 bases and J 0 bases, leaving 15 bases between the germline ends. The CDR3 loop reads CASSPREGVSSGNTIYF. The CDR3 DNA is TGTGCCAGCTCACCCCGGGAGGGGGTGAGCTCTGGAAACACCATATATTTT.

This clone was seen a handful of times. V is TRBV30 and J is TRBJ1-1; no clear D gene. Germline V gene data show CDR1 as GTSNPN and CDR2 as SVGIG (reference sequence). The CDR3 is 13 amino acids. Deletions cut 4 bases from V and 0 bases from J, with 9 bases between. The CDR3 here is CAWNRDMNTEAFF. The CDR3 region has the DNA TGTGCCTGGAATCGAGACATGAACACTGAAGCTTTCTTT.

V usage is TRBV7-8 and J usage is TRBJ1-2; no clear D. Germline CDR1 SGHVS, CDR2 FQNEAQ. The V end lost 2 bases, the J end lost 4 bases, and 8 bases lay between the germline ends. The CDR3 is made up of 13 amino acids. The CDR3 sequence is CASSLSRGYGYTF. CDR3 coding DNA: TGTGCCAGCAGCTTATCCCGGGGCTATGGCTACACCTTC.

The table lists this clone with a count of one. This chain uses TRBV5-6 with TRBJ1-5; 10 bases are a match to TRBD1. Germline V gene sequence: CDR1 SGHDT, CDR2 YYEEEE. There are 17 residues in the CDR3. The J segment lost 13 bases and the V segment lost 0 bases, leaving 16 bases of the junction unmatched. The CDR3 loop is CASSLGPGQGFDNWQHF. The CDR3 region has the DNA TGTGCCAGCAGCTTGGGACCGGGACAGGGGTTCGATAATTGGCAGCATTTT.

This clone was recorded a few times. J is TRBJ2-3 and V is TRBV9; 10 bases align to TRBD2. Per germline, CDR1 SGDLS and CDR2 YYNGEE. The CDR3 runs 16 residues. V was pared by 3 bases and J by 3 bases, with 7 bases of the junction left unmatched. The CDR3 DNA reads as TGTGCCAGCAGCGGTACCGGGACTAGCGTGACAGATACGCAGTATTTT. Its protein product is CASSGTGTSVTDTQYF.

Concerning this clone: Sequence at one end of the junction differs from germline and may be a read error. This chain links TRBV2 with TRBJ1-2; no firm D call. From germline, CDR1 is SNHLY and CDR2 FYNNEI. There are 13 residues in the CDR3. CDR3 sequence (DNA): TGTGCCAGCAGTGCCGACGGGTTAGAGTCCCCATCCTTC. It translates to CASSADGLESPSF.